A single sample gave rise to the 14 T cell receptor beta chains below, sequenced in a study of cytomegalovirus exposure and HLA in healthy donors. The PCR was carried out with 60 Vbeta primers and 13 Jbeta primers. Measured with immunoSEQ multiplex PCR; TCRdb has only the in-frame clones, and not every one. Seen here are some 200,000 clones, 80% observed once, and the top ten hold 0.6% to 0.7%. Sequenced input: PBMCs. The receptors here all came from a boy between 10 and 17 years old in good health and CMV-seronegative.

The chain links TRBV5-1 to TRBJ2-5; TRBD2 aligns across 7 bases. Trimming took 4 bases from V and 5 from J; bases not matched to a gene: 8. This CDR3 region has 14 residues. Germline CDR1 is SGHRS and CDR2 is YFSETQ. The CDR3 sequence is CASSHTSDRETQYF. The CDR3 DNA reads as TGCGCCAGCAGCCACACTAGCGACCGGGAGACCCAGTACTTC.

The chain links TRBV9 to TRBJ1-1, with 8 bases matching TRBD1. With 0 bases clipped from V and 1 base from J, the junction kept 2 bases outside the gene matches. CDR1 is SGDLS, CDR2 YYNGEE, per germline. The CDR3 is 15 amino acids. DNA for the CDR3: TGTGCCAGCAGCGTAGGCAGGGGGCCGAACACTGAAGCTTTCTTT. It yields the protein CASSVGRGPNTEAFF.

DNA for the CDR3: TGTGCCAGCAGCTACGTGGGAGGGTCAGGGAACACTGAAGCTTTCTTT. The encoded protein is CASSYVGGSGNTEAFF. The chain is built from TRBV7-2 and TRBJ1-1; D is uncertain. This CDR3 contains 16 residues. Germline V lookup: CDR1 SGHTA, CDR2 FQGNSA. Trimming took 4 bases from V and 1 from J, leaving 16 bases between them.

This rearrangement joins TRBV5-4 to TRBJ2-5; 9 bases line up with TRBD1. Germline loops: CDR1 SGHNT, CDR2 YYREEE (reference sequence). CDR3 length: 14 residues. V dropped 5 bases and J dropped 5; count of bases not matched to a gene: 7. CDR3 sequence: CASRGDRVGETQYF. The CDR3 nucleotides read TGTGCCAGCAGAGGGGACAGGGTGGGTGAGACCCAGTACTTC.

This clone appeared once. CDR3 amino acids: CASSTSGQGKSFQETQYF. DNA for the CDR3: TGTGCCAGTAGTACCTCTGGACAGGGGAAAAGTTTCCAAGAGACCCAGTACTTC. The rearrangement joins TRBV19 to TRBJ2-5, with 9 bases aligning to TRBD1. This CDR3 has 18 amino acids. V lost 4 bases, J lost 1 base, and 13 bases stayed unmatched. The germline V gene has CDR1 LNHDA and CDR2 SQIVND (reference sequence).

The J gene is TRBJ1-2, the V gene TRBV6-6, with D possibly being TRBD1 (5 bases). Trimming pared 2 bases from V and 4 bases from J, leaving 14 bases between. CDR3 size: 15 residues. The germline gives CDR1 MNHNY, CDR2 SVGAGI (reference sequence). The CDR3 DNA follows: TGTGCCAGCAGTTACGGGGGGAATCGAGGCTATGGCTACACCTTC. Amino acids: CASSYGGNRGYGYTF.

CDR3 sequence (DNA): TGTGCCAGCAGCTTAGGGGTGATGGACAGGTCGAACACTGAAGCTTTCTTT. Its translation: CASSLGVMDRSNTEAFF. The chain couples TRBV7-2 to TRBJ1-1, with 7 bases identical to TRBD1. The germline gives CDR1 SGHTA, CDR2 FQGNSA. The ends lost 1 base at V and 1 base at J; junction bases unmatched: 9. The CDR3 has 17 residues.

V and J are TRBV7-2 and TRBJ2-1; 8 nucleotides match TRBD2. The CDR3 extends over 17 amino acids. Trimming took 1 base from V and 5 from J; bases not matched to a gene: 10. CDR1 SGHTA and CDR2 FQGNSA come from the germline V gene. The CDR3 loop is CASSLEVSGGPNNEQFF. CDR3 nucleotide sequence: TGTGCCAGCAGCTTAGAAGTCTCGGGAGGGCCGAACAATGAGCAGTTCTTC.

In this sample, this clone turned up once. The rearrangement uses TRBV19 and TRBJ2-3; D is undetermined. This CDR3 contains 15 residues. The germline V gene has CDR1 LNHDA and CDR2 SQIVND (reference sequence). V was shortened by 2 bases and J by 1 base, with 10 bases between the two germline ends. The CDR3 DNA is TGTGCCAGTAGTATATTAGCCCTTCGCACAGATACGCAGTATTTT. Translated: CASSILALRTDTQYF. The entire variable domain, with the rest obtained from reference TRBV19 and TRBJ2-3, is as follows: DGGITQSPKYLFRKEGQNVTLSCEQNLNHDAMYWYRQDPGQGLRLIYYSQIVNDFQKGDIAEGYSVSREKKESFPLTVTSAQKNPTAFYLCASSILALRTDTQYFGPGTRLTVL.

The rearrangement links TRBV29-1 to TRBJ1-2; 7 bases are a match to TRBD1. This CDR3 comprises 16 residues. Trimming took 6 bases from V and 4 from J; bases not matched to a gene: 17. CDR1 is SQVTM, CDR2 ANQGSEA, per germline. The DNA for the CDR3 is TGCAGCGTCGGGACAGAGCCCCTGGGGCCCTTCTATGGCTACACCTTC. It specifies CSVGTEPLGPFYGYTF.

The chain links TRBV27 to TRBJ2-7, with D hard to call. V lost 8 bases and J lost 4, with 12 bases in between. The CDR3 has 12 residues. Germline V gene data show CDR1 as MNHEY and CDR2 as SMNVEV (reference sequence). Here the CDR3 reads CASGSLEYEQYF. CDR3 DNA sequence: TGTGCCAGCGGCTCCCTAGAGTACGAGCAGTACTTC.

The chain links TRBV27 to TRBJ2-2, with a weak D call TRBD1 (5 bases). Trimming shortened V by 4 bases and J by 5 bases, and 8 bases separated the two germline ends. Per germline, CDR1 MNHEY and CDR2 SMNVEV (reference sequence). The CDR3 spans 13 residues. The CDR3 region has the DNA TGTGCCAGCAGTTCTCCAGGGACCGGGGAGCTGTTTTTT. Protein sequence: CASSSPGTGELFF.

V and J are TRBV6-6 and TRBJ1-1, with D unclear. The V end was cut by 0 bases, the J end by 0 bases, with 8 bases between. Per the germline V gene, CDR1 is MNHNY and CDR2 is SVGAGI (reference sequence). This CDR3 spans 15 amino acids. DNA for the CDR3: TGTGCCAGCAGTTACTCGAGAGTGATGAACACTGAAGCTTTCTTT. It specifies CASSYSRVMNTEAFF.

The chain recombines TRBV5-1 with TRBJ2-1, with TRBD2 matching 8 bases. The CDR3 extends over 15 amino acids. The trim removed 2 bases at V and 4 bases at J, leaving 5 bases unmatched. Germline V gene lookup returns CDR1 SGHRS and CDR2 YFSETQ. CDR3 nucleotides: TGCGCCAGCAGCTTAGAACTAGCGGATTACAATGAGCAGTTCTTC. Translating gives CASSLELADYNEQFF.